A single sample is the source of the 14 T cell receptor beta chains below, sequenced in a study of cytomegalovirus exposure and HLA in healthy donors. PCR used 60 Vbeta primers and 13 Jbeta primers. TCRdb's table, derived via immunoSEQ multiplex PCR, lists solely in-frame clones and lacks some. Here the sample spans 210,000 or so clones, roughly 84% being singletons. Material for sequencing was PBMCs. These receptors all stem from a boy younger than 10 in good health and CMV-seronegative.

This rearrangement joins TRBV12-5 to TRBJ1-6; perhaps TRBD1 as D (6 bases). The germline CDR1 and CDR2 sequences are LGHNT and FRNRAP. Trimming left V 5 bases short and J 9 bases short, with 14 bases between. This CDR3 is 14 amino acids long. This CDR3 reads CASGAGGGGSPLHF. The CDR3 bases are TGTGCTAGTGGTGCGGGGGGGGGCGGTTCACCCCTCCACTTT.

In its sample, this clone was seen once. The chain joins TRBV5-1 to TRBJ2-5, with D possibly being TRBD1 (7 bases). This CDR3 has 14 residues. Trimming stripped 5 bases from V and 2 bases from J, with 13 bases between. Germline V gene lookup returns CDR1 SGHRS and CDR2 YFSETQ. The CDR3 coding sequence is TGCGCCAGCAGACCCGGGGGACAGCAAGAGACCCAGTACTTC. Translation gives CASRPGGQQETQYF.

This chain uses TRBV4-1 with TRBJ2-3; weak D call: TRBD2 (6 bases). Trimming stripped 3 bases from V and 6 bases from J, with 13 bases between. The CDR3 extends over 14 amino acids. CDR1 is MGHRA and CDR2 is YSYEKL in the germline V gene. This CDR3 is CASSQQEGTDTQYF. The CDR3 DNA is TGCGCCAGCAGCCAGCAGGAGGGGACCGATACGCAGTATTTT.

The J gene is TRBJ1-5, the V gene TRBV6-5, with no clear D. Trimming stripped 4 bases from V and 4 bases from J, with 11 bases between. This CDR3 has 14 residues. Germline CDR1 MNHEY, CDR2 SVGAGI. CDR3 sequence: CASSSGLWNQPQHF. The CDR3 DNA sequence: TGTGCCAGCAGTTCAGGACTGTGGAATCAGCCCCAGCATTTT.

This chain joins TRBV6-5 and TRBJ1-2; a weak D match, TRBD1 (6 bases). The CDR3 contains 12 residues. Germline CDR1 reads MNHEY; CDR2 reads SVGAGI. V dropped 6 bases and J dropped 6 bases, with 11 bases sitting between them. This chain's CDR3 is CASSRSGDGYTF. The CDR3 DNA sequence: TGTGCCAGCAGCCGCTCAGGGGATGGCTACACCTTC.

V gene TRBV7-8 combines with J gene TRBJ2-5; 7 bases are shared with TRBD2. TRBJ2-7 matches the DNA end more closely, so the J call is doubtful. The CDR3 is made up of 14 amino acids. CDR1 is SGHVS and CDR2 is FQNEAQ in the germline V gene. For the CDR3, the DNA is TGTGCCAGCAGCCCGTCGGCGGGGGACCACGAGCAGTACTTC. Protein: CASSPSAGDHEQYF.

This sequence joins TRBV7-2 and TRBJ2-7, with D possibly being TRBD2 (6 bases). Trimming stripped 4 bases from V and 0 bases from J, with 10 bases between. This CDR3 comprises 14 residues. Germline-derived CDR1 and CDR2 are SGHTA and FQGNSA. CDR3 protein: CASSSGTLSYEQYF. The CDR3 coding sequence is TGTGCCAGCAGCTCCGGGACTCTCTCCTACGAGCAGTACTTC.

This clone has just a few counts. The rearrangement links TRBV5-1 to TRBJ2-7, with D unresolved. This CDR3 spans 13 amino acids. Germline values: CDR1 SGHRS, CDR2 YFSETQ. V lost 0 bases and J 3 bases, leaving 7 bases between the germline ends. The CDR3 nucleotides read TGCGCCAGCAGCTTGGCCGTCGGCTACGAGCAGTACTTC. It encodes CASSLAVGYEQYF.

The sample holds one count of this clone. The chain couples TRBV19 to TRBJ2-5, with D perhaps matching TRBD1 (6 bases). V lost 10 bases, J lost 3 bases, and 15 bases lay in between. The CDR3 is 13 residues long. Germline CDR1 and CDR2: LNHDA and SQIVND (reference sequence). The CDR3 spells CATRRYREETQYF. CDR3 nucleotide sequence: TGTGCCACCCGAAGGTACAGGGAAGAGACCCAGTACTTC.

This clone was detected once. V gene TRBV9 combines with J gene TRBJ2-5; TRBD2 matches at 8 bases. The germline V gene has CDR1 SGDLS and CDR2 YYNGEE. This CDR3 spans 16 amino acids. V was pared by 4 bases and J by 5 bases, with 13 bases of the junction left unmatched. For the CDR3, the DNA is TGTGCCAGCAGCACAAGCGGGGGCCGATTGATGGAGACCCAGTACTTC. This gives the protein CASSTSGGRLMETQYF.

The V gene is TRBV30, the J gene TRBJ2-6; tentative D call: TRBD1 (5 bases). The CDR3 runs 15 residues. Trimming shortened V by 7 bases and J by 4 bases, and 17 bases separated the two germline ends. Germline values: CDR1 GTSNPN, CDR2 SVGIG (reference sequence). As DNA, the CDR3 is TGTGCCTTCATTATTACAGGAATCGGGGCCAACGTCCTGACTTTC. Translation: CAFIITGIGANVLTF.

The chain employs TRBV6-4 and TRBJ1-5; the D is unclear. This CDR3 has 16 amino acids. From germline, CDR1 is MRHNA and CDR2 SNTAGT. V lost 2 bases and J lost 0, with 11 bases in between. The CDR3 bases are TGTGCCAGCAGTGACCCCAGACGGAGTAGCAATCAGCCCCAGCATTTT. Translation: CASSDPRRSSNQPQHF.

The chain carries TRBV6-5 and TRBJ1-2, with 7 bases fitting TRBD1. Germline V gives CDR1 MNHEY, CDR2 SVGAGI. This CDR3 has 13 residues. V was clipped by 6 bases and J by 8 bases; unmatched bases: 9. In DNA, the CDR3 is TGTGCCAGCAGACCCGACAGGGACATAGGCTACACCTTC. Its protein product is CASRPDRDIGYTF.

The chain carries TRBV27 and TRBJ2-3, with TRBD1 matching over 8 bases. In germline, CDR1 is MNHEY, CDR2 SMNVEV (reference sequence). The CDR3 totals 14 residues. V was clipped by 4 bases and J by 5 bases; unmatched bases: 5. The CDR3 region has the DNA TGTGCCAGCAGTTCCGGACAGGGAAGAGATACGCAGTATTTT. Encoded protein: CASSSGQGRDTQYF.